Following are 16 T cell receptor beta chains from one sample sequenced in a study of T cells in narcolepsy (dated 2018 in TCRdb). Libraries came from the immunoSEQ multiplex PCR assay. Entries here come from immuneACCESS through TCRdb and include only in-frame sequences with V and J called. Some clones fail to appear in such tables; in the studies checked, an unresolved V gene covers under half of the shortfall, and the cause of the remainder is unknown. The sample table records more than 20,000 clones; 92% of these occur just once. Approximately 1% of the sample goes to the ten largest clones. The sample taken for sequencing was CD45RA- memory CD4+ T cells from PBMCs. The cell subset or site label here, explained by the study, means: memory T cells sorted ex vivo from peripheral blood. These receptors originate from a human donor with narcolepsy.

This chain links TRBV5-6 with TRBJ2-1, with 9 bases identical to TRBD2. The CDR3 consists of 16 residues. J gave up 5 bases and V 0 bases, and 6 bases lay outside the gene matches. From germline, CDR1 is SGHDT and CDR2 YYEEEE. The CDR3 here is CASSLERLAGHNEQFF. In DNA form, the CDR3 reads TGTGCCAGCAGCTTGGAAAGGCTAGCGGGACACAATGAGCAGTTCTTC.

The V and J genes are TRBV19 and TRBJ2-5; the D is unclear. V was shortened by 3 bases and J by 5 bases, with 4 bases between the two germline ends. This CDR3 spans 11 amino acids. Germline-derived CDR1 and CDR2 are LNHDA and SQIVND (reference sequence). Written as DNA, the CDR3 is TGTGCCAGTAGTATCATGGAGACCCAGTACTTC. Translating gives CASSIMETQYF.

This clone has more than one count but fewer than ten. CDR3 nucleotides: TGTGCCAGCAGTGATCTGACAGGCAATAGCAATCAGCCCCAGCATTTT. Its translation: CASSDLTGNSNQPQHF. The chain recombines TRBV2 with TRBJ1-5; maybe TRBD1 (6 bases). CDR3 length: 16 residues. The germline CDR1 and CDR2 sequences are SNHLY and FYNNEI. V lost 3 bases to trimming and J lost 0 bases, with 12 bases between them.

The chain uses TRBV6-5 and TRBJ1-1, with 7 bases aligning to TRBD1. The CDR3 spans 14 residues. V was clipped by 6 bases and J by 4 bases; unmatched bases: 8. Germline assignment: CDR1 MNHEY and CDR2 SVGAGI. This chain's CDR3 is CASRFGQEGTEAFF. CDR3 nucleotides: TGTGCCAGCAGATTCGGACAGGAGGGCACTGAAGCTTTCTTT.

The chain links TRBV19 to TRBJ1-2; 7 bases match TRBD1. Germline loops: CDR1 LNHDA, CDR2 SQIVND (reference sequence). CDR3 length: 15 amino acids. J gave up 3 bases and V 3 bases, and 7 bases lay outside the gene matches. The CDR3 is CASSIPLGQDYGYTF. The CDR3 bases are TGTGCCAGTAGTATCCCCCTCGGACAGGACTATGGCTACACCTTC.

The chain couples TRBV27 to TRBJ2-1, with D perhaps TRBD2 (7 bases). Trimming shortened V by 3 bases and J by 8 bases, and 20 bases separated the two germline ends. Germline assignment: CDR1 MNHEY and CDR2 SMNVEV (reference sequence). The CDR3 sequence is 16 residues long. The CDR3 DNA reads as TGTGCCAGCAGTTTGAAGGCCCAAGGGGGGGGCGATGAGCAGTTCTTC. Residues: CASSLKAQGGGDEQFF.

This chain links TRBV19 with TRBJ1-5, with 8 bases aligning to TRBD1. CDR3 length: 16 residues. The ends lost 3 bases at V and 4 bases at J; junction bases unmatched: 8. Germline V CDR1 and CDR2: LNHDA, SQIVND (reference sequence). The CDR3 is CASSIGSGGFNQPQHF. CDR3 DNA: TGTGCCAGTAGTATCGGCTCAGGGGGCTTTAATCAGCCCCAGCATTTT.

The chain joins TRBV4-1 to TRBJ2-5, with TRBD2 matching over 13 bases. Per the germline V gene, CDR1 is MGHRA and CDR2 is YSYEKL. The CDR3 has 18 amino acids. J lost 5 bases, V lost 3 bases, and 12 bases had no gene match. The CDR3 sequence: CASSQGVRTSGRGETQYF. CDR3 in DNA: TGCGCCAGCAGCCAGGGGGTTCGGACTAGCGGGAGAGGGGAGACCCAGTACTTC.

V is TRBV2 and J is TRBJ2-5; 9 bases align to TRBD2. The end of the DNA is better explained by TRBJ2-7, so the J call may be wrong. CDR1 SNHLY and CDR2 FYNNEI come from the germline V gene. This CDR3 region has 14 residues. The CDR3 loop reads CASTRAGGPYEQYF. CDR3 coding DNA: TGTGCCAGCACCCGAGCGGGAGGTCCCTACGAGCAGTACTTC.

CDR3 nucleotide sequence: TGTGCCTGGAGTGGGGGGCCGGGGGCGCAGGGTGGGTACGAGCAGTACTTC. Protein sequence: CAWSGGPGAQGGYEQYF. This chain links TRBV30 with TRBJ2-7; the D call may be TRBD1 or TRBD2 (6 bases each). CDR1 and CDR2 from the germline V gene are GTSNPN and SVGIG (reference sequence). V shed 1 base and J shed 4 bases, with 23 bases lying between them. This CDR3 region has 17 residues.

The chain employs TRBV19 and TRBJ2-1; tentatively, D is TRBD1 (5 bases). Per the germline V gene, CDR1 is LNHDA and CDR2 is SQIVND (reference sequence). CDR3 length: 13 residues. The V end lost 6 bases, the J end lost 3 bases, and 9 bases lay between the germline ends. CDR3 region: CASSQGNYNEQFF. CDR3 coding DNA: TGTGCCAGTAGCCAGGGAAACTACAATGAGCAGTTCTTC.

The CDR3 sequence: CASSPRMGQGSYEQYF. The CDR3 nucleotides are TGCGCCAGCAGCCCCAGGATGGGACAGGGGTCCTACGAGCAGTACTTC. The rearrangement links TRBV5-1 to TRBJ2-7; 10 bases are shared with TRBD1. V lost 4 bases, J lost 1 base, and 8 bases stayed unmatched. Looked up from germline, CDR1 is SGHRS and CDR2 is YFSETQ. This CDR3 has 16 amino acids.

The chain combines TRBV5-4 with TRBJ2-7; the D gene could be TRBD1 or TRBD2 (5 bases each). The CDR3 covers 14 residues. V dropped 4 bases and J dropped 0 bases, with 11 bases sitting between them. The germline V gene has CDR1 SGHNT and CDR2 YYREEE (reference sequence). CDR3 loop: CASSGTGFSYEQYF. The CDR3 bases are TGTGCCAGCAGCGGGACCGGCTTCTCCTACGAGCAGTACTTC.

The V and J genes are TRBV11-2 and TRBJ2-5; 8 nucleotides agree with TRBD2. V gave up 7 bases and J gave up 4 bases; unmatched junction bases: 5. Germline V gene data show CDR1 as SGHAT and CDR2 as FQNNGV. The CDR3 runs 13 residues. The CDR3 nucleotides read TGTGCCAGCACCCGGGGGGGAGTAGAGACCCAGTACTTC. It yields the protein CASTRGGVETQYF. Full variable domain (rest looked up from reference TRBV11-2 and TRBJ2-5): EAGVAQSPRYKIIEKRQSVAFWCNPISGHATLYWYQQILGQGPKLLIQFQNNGVVDDSQLPKDRFSAERLKGVDSTLKIQPAKLEDSAVYLCASTRGGVETQYFGPGTRLLVL.

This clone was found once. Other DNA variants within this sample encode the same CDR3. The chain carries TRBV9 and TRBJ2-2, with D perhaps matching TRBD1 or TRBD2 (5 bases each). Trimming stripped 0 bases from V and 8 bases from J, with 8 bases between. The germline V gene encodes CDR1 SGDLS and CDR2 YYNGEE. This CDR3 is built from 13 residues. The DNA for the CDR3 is TGTGCCAGCAGCGTAGAAGGGACGGGGGAGCTGTTTTTT. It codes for CASSVEGTGELFF. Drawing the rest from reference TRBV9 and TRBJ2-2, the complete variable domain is DSGVTQTPKHLITATGQRVTLRCSPRSGDLSVYWYQQSLDQGLQFLIQYYNGEERAKGNILERFSAQQFPDLHSELNLSSLELGDSALYFCASSVEGTGELFFGEGSRLTVL.

As DNA, the CDR3 is TGCGCCAGCAGAAGTTCGTATCCTAACTATGGCTACACCTTC. Translated, it gives CASRSSYPNYGYTF. The V call is TRBV5-1, the J call TRBJ1-2; the D is unclear. Trimming left V 5 bases short and J 0 bases short, with 11 bases between. This CDR3 has 14 amino acids. Germline CDR1 reads SGHRS; CDR2 reads YFSETQ. Full variable domain (remainder filled in from reference TRBV5-1 and TRBJ1-2): KAGVTQTPRYLIKTRGQQVTLSCSPISGHRSVSWYQQTPGQGLQFLFEYFSETQRNKGNFPGRFSGRQFSNSRSEMNVSTLELGDSALYLCASRSSYPNYGYTFGSGTRLTVV.